Many counts were recorded for the clone carrying this TCR beta chain. Its matching antigen is unknown. The sample originates from a study of early T cells in non-severe SARS-CoV-2 infection. Study in general: Sequenced bulk RNA came from whole blood that was unsorted, and chains were unpaired.

The library protocol tagged individual cDNA molecules with unique molecular identifiers. TCRdb reanalysed the 5' RACE reads using MiXCR and keeps one entry per CDR3 protein. The sample carries about 33,000 distinct CDR3 sequences, around 5% recorded once. In germline, CDR1 is SGHRS, CDR2 YFSETQ. The V end was cut by 7 bases, the J end by 6 bases, with 16 bases between. The CDR3 covers 13 residues. Study-level findings and limits: Anti-spike CD8 specificities were favored by VDJdb matching, whose results missed private and CD4 specificities.

Input material: whole blood. This sequence joins TRBV5-1 and TRBJ1-2, with a possible D match to TRBD1 (6 bases). This sequence originates from an adult who was a healthcare worker with PCR-confirmed SARS-CoV-2 infection or an uninfected control (not recorded which). CDR3 sequence: CASSPDRTDGYTF. The CDR3 DNA is TGCGCCAGCTCCCCCGACAGGACGGATGGCTACACCTTC.